This entry features one T cell receptor beta chain sequence. Its specificity is unknown. TCRdb reprocessed the 5' RACE reads and stores each CDR3 protein as one record, lacking DNA. The sample data list 350,000 to 400,000 distinct CDR3 sequences. The CDR3 sequence is 15 residues long. The germline gives CDR1 SGHRS, CDR2 YFSETQ. This record belongs to a study of T cells expressing NK-cell markers. Overall study: One of the eight sequenced donors was seronegative, whereas the other seven were HCMV-seropositive. Study conclusions and caveats: Dominance of the CD3+CD56-NKG2C+ fraction by these clonotypes also held in a handful of donors. Of the CD8+ T cells in about 6 donors, about 1.0-7.0% belonged to dominant NKG2C+ clonotypes.

The source material was blood T cells: a sorted CD56 or NKG2C T cell subset, CD4+ or CD8+ T cells, or bulk PBMC T cells (not recorded which). This chain uses TRBV5-1 with TRBJ1-1. The TCR originated in a woman aged 45-60 years in good health. CDR3 sequence reads: CASSLVAQVNTEAFF.